This is a list of T cell receptor beta chains from one sample in a study of CD8 T cells in ankylosing spondylitis. TCRdb used MiXCR to reprocess the 5' RACE reads, holding one entry per CDR3 protein. The sample consists of more than 650,000 distinct CDR3 sequences, 12% of them appearing once. The sequenced material came from blood, either unsorted or a sorted T cell fraction (not recorded which). All receptors derive from a male donor with ankylosing spondylitis. CDR3s include the opening cysteine and the closing phenylalanine or tryptophan. Each record gives: D gene, V gene, CDR3 length, CDR3 protein. The D gene is left open where the match is weak.

d_gene: NA
v_gene: TRBV6-1
len: 15
CDR3aa: CASSIFGLSNEKLFF

d_gene: NA
v_gene: TRBV7-9
len: 16
CDR3aa: CASSLTVFSGANVLTF

d_gene: NA
v_gene: TRBV29-1
len: 9
CDR3aa: CSVERGYTF

d_gene: NA
v_gene: TRBV6-2/TRBV6-3
len: 17
CDR3aa: CASSSPWGKKGDTEAFF

d_gene: NA
v_gene: TRBV20-1
len: 13
CDR3aa: CSASQDSYNEQFF

d_gene: NA
v_gene: TRBV20-1
len: 15
CDR3aa: CSAVLARTRLNEQFF

d_gene: TRBD1
v_gene: TRBV5-1
len: 14
CDR3aa: CASSSGQGRRKQYF

d_gene: TRBD2
v_gene: TRBV10-3
len: 14
CDR3aa: CAIRGTSGGGTQYF

d_gene: TRBD2
v_gene: TRBV2
len: 18
CDR3aa: CASSEIGLAGLNTGELFF

d_gene: NA
v_gene: TRBV10-3
len: 12
CDR3aa: CAISRQRNEQFF

d_gene: NA
v_gene: TRBV29-1
len: 13
CDR3aa: CSVAGGGNEKLFF

d_gene: NA
v_gene: TRBV6-5
len: 12
CDR3aa: CASSYGVPTQYF

d_gene: NA
v_gene: TRBV27
len: 16
CDR3aa: CASSLFGRDVQETQYF

d_gene: NA
v_gene: TRBV6-1
len: 13
CDR3aa: CASSEIGNYGYTF

d_gene: TRBD2
v_gene: TRBV28
len: 13
CDR3aa: CASSPGLAGKQFF

d_gene: NA
v_gene: TRBV7-2
len: 12
CDR3aa: CASSLRSTPLHF

d_gene: TRBD1
v_gene: TRBV20-1
len: 13
CDR3aa: CSALIRGTETQYF

d_gene: TRBD1
v_gene: TRBV4-1
len: 15
CDR3aa: CATARGTGSSYEQYF

d_gene: NA
v_gene: TRBV29-1
len: 14
CDR3aa: CSVYTGTSTDTQYF

d_gene: NA
v_gene: TRBV7-8
len: 15
CDR3aa: CASSFVKGFTGELFF

d_gene: TRBD1
v_gene: TRBV6-1
len: 15
CDR3aa: CASAQGGKGNQPQHF

d_gene: NA
v_gene: TRBV28
len: 14
CDR3aa: CASGDPRGQDEQYF

d_gene: NA
v_gene: TRBV7-3
len: 13
CDR3aa: CASSFSYRETQYF

d_gene: TRBD2
v_gene: TRBV29-1
len: 16
CDR3aa: CSSTSAQRRGYNEQFF

d_gene: TRBD1
v_gene: TRBV5-1
len: 14
CDR3aa: CASSLAGQGDEAFF

d_gene: NA
v_gene: TRBV5-1
len: 13
CDR3aa: CASSLEGWTEAFF

d_gene: NA
v_gene: TRBV7-2
len: 16
CDR3aa: CASSELGPTVTDTQYF

d_gene: NA
v_gene: TRBV5-1
len: 14
CDR3aa: CASSPGGQNTEAFF

d_gene: NA
v_gene: TRBV7-2
len: 16
CDR3aa: CASSLVYGYSNQPQHF

d_gene: NA
v_gene: TRBV13
len: 12
CDR3aa: CATARREETQYF

d_gene: TRBD1
v_gene: TRBV5-1
len: 16
CDR3aa: CASSTGGTGGNEKLFF

d_gene: NA
v_gene: TRBV11-2
len: 16
CDR3aa: CASSLWRAANTGELFF

d_gene: NA
v_gene: TRBV27
len: 16
CDR3aa: CASSSRRMTRTDTQYF

d_gene: NA
v_gene: TRBV6-5
len: 14
CDR3aa: CASRLQGVGHEQYF

d_gene: TRBD1
v_gene: TRBV2
len: 13
CDR3aa: CATTRQGHYGYTF